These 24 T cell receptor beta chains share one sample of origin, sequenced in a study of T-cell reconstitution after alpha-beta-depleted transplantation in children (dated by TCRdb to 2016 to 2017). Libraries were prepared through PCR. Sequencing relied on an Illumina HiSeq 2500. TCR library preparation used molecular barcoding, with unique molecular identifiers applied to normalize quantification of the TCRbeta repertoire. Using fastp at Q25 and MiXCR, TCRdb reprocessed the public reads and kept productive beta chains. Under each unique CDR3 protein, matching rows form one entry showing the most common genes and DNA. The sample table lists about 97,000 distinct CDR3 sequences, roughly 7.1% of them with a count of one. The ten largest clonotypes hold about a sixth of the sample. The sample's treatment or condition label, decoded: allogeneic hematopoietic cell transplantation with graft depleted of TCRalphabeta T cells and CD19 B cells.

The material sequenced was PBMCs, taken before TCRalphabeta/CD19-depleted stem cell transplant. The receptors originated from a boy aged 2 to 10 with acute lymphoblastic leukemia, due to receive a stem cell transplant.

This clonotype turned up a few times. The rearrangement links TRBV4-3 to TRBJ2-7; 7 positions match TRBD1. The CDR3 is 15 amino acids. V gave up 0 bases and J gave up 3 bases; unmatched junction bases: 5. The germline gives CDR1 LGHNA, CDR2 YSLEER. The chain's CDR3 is CASSQDRTGYYEQYF. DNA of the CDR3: TGCGCCAGCAGCCAAGATCGGACAGGCTACTACGAGCAGTACTTC.

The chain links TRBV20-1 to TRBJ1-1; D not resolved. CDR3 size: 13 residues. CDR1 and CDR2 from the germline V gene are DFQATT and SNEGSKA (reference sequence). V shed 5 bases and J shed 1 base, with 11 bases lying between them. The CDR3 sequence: CSAPGLGNTEAFF. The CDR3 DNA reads TGCAGTGCTCCTGGGCTGGGGAACACTGAAGCTTTCTTT.

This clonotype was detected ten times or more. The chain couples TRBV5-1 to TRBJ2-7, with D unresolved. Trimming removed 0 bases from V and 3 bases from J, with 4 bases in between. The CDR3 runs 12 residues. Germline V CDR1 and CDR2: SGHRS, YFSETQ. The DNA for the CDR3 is TGCGCCAGCAGCTTGGAGGGCTACGAGCAGTACTTC. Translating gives CASSLEGYEQYF.

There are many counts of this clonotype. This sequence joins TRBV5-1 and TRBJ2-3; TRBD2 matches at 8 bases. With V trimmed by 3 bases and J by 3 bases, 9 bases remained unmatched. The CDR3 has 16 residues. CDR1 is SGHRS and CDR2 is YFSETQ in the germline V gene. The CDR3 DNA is TGCGCCAGCAGCTATGGAGCGGGGGCAATGACAGATACGCAGTATTTT. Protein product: CASSYGAGAMTDTQYF.

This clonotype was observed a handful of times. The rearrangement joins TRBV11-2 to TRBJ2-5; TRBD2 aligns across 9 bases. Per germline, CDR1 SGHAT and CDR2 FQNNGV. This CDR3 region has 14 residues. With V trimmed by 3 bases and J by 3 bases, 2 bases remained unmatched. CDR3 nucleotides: TGTGCCAGCAGCTTCGGGACTAGCAAAGAGACCCAGTACTTC. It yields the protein CASSFGTSKETQYF.

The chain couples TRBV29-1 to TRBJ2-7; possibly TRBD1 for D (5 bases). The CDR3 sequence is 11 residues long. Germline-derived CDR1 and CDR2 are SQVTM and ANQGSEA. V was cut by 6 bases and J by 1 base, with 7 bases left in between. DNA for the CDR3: TGCAGCGTCCAGGGTTCCTACGAGCAGTACTTC. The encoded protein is CSVQGSYEQYF.

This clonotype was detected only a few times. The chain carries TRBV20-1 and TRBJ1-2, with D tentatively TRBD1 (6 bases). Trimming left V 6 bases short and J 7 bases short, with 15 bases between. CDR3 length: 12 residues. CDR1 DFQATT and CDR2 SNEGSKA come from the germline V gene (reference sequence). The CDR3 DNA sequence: TGCAGTGCCCCTCGAGGGGGATTTGGCTACACCTTC. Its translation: CSAPRGGFGYTF.

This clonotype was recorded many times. CDR3 amino acids: CASSQVGLRGHGYTF. CDR3 DNA sequence: TGCGCCAGCAGCCAAGTGGGCCTGAGGGGGCATGGCTACACCTTC. The chain joins TRBV4-3 to TRBJ1-2; 7 bases line up with TRBD1. Trimming took 1 base from V and 6 from J; bases not matched to a gene: 8. In germline, CDR1 is LGHNA, CDR2 YSLEER. This CDR3 contains 15 residues.

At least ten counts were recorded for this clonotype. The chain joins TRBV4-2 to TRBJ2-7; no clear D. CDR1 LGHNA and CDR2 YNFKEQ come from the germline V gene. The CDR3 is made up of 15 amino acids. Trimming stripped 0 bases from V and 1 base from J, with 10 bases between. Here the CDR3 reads CASSQEDHSSYEQYF. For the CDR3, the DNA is TGTGCCAGCAGCCAAGAGGACCACAGTTCCTACGAGCAGTACTTC.

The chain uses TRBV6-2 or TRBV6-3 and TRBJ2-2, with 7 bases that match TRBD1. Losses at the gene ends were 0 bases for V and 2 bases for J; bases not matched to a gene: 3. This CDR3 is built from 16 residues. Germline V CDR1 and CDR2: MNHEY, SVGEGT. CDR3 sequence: CASSYSRQGNTGELFF. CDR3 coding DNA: TGTGCCAGCAGTTACTCGAGACAGGGTAACACCGGGGAGCTGTTTTTT.

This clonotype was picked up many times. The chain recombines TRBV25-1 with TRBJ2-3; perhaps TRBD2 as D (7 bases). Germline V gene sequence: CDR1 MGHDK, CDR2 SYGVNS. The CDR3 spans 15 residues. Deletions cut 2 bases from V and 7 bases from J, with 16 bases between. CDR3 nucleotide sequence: TGTGCCAGCAGTGAACTTGAGGGGGGGCCAAATACGCAGTATTTT. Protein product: CASSELEGGPNTQYF.

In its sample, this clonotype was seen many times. CDR3 sequence: CASTPTGGVPYEQYF. CDR3 bases: TGTGCCAGCACCCCGACAGGGGGAGTTCCCTACGAGCAGTACTTC. The chain recombines TRBV7-9 with TRBJ2-7; TRBD1 matches 9 bases. This CDR3 contains 15 residues. Germline CDR1 is SEHNR and CDR2 is FQNEAQ (reference sequence). V lost 7 bases and J lost 2; bases outside the gene matches: 9.

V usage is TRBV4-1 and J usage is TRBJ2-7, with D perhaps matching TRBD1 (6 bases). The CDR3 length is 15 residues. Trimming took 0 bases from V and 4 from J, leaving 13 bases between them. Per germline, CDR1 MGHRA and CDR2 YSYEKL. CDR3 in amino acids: CASSQDGTPIYEQYF. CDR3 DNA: TGCGCCAGCAGCCAAGATGGGACACCTATTTACGAGCAGTACTTC.

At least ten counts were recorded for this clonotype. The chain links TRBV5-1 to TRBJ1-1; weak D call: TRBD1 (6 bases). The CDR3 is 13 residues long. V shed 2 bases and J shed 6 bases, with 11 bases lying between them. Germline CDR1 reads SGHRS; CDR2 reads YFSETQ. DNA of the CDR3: TGCGCCAGCAGCTTCGCAGGGGCGGCTGAAGCTTTCTTT. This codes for CASSFAGAAEAFF.

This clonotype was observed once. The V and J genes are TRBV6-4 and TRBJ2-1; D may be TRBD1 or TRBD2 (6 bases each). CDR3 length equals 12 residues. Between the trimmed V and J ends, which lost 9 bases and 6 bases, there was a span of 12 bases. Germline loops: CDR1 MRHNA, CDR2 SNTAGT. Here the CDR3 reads CARGGPCNEQFF. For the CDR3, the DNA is TGTGCCAGGGGGGGCCCTTGCAATGAGCAGTTCTTC.

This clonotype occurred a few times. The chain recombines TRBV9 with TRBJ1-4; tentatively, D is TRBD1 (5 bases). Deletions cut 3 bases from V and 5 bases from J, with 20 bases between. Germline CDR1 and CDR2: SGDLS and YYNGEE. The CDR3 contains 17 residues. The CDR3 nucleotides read TGTGCCAGCAGCGCCGGGACTTACCTTATACCCAATGAAAAACTGTTTTTT. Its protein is CASSAGTYLIPNEKLFF.

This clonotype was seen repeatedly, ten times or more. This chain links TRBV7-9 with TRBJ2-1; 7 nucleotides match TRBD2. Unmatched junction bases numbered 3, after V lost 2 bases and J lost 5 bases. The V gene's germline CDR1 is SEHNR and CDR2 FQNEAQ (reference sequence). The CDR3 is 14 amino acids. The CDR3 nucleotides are TGTGCCAGCAGCTTATCCGGGGGGAACAATGAGCAGTTCTTC. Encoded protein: CASSLSGGNNEQFF. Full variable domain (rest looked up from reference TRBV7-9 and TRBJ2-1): DTGVSQNPRHKITKRGQNVTFRCDPISEHNRLYWYRQTLGQGPEFLTYFQNEAQLEKSRLLSDRFSAERPKGSFSTLEIQRTEQGDSAMYLCASSLSGGNNEQFFGPGTRLTVL.

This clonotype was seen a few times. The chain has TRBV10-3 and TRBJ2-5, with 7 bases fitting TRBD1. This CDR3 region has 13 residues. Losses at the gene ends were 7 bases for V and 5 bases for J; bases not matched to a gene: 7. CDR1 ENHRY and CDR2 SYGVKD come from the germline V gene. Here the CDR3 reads CAIKAQTGETQYF. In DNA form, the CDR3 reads TGTGCCATCAAAGCGCAGACAGGGGAGACCCAGTACTTC.

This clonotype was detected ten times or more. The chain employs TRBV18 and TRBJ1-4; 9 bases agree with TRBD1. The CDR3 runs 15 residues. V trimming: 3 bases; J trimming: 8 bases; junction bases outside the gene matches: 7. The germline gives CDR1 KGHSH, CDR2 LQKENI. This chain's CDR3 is CASSPGTGLGEKLFF. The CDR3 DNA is TGTGCCAGCTCACCTGGGACAGGGCTTGGAGAAAAACTGTTTTTT.

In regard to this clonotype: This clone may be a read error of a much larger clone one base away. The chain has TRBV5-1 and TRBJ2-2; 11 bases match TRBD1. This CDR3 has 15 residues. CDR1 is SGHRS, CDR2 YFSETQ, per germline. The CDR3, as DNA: TGCGCCAGCAGCCTCGGGACAGGGGGAACCGGGGAGCTGTCTTTT. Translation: CASSLGTGGTGELSF.

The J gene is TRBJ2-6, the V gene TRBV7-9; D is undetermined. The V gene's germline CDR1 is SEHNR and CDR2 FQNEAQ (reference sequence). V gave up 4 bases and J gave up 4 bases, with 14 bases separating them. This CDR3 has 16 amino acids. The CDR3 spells CASSSNKRTGANVLTF. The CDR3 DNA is TGTGCCAGCAGCTCGAACAAGAGGACCGGGGCCAACGTCCTGACTTTC.

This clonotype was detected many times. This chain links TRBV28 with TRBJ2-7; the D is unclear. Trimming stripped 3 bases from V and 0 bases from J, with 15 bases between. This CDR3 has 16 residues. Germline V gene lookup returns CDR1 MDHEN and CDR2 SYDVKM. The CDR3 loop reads CASSLSPRWSSYEQYF. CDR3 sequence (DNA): TGTGCCAGCAGTTTGAGTCCCCGGTGGAGCTCCTACGAGCAGTACTTC.

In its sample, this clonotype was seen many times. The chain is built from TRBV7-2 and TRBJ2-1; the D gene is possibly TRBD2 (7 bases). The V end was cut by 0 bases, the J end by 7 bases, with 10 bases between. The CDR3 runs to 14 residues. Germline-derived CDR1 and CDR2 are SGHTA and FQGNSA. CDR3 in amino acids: CASSLAGGRNEQFF. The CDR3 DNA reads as TGTGCCAGCAGCTTAGCGGGGGGGCGAAATGAGCAGTTCTTC.

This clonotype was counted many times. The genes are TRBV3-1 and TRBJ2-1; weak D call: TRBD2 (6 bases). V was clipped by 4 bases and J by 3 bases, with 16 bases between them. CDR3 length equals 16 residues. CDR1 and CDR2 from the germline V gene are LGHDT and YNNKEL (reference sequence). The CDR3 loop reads CASSPPPGTYYNEQFF. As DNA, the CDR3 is TGTGCCAGCAGCCCTCCCCCAGGGACTTACTACAATGAGCAGTTCTTC.